This T cell receptor beta chain comes out of a study of blood T cell repertoires in COVID-19 (dated by TCRdb to the early 2020s). For context, the study as a whole: Samples covering the acute and convalescent phases of COVID-19 were provided by collaborators in the United States, Italy and Spain. The prospective study material was composed of cDNA or gDNA derived from T cells, B-cell-depleted T cells, or PBMCs. Deeply sampled blood TCRbeta repertoires from subjects exposed to, actively infected with, or recovered from COVID-19 were included in the dataset. The repertoires were released in a freely available public database intended as a resource for research on the immune response to SARS-CoV-2. Samples were obtained from the ongoing ImmuneRACE study (first 160 participants) and from 1,254 subjects provided by 6 global collaborators. A de-identified subject ID, COVID-19 status, age in years and sex were almost always included in the sample metadata. Where available, HLA class I and class II types were obtained from metadata supplied by the sample provider rather than from assay-based typing. General findings and caveats noted by the study authors: How much clinical and demographic metadata was included differed by source and by participant, and the metadata was provided uncurated.

A remark on this clone: Which antigen it targets is not known. No much larger clone exists at a distance of one base, and base qualities are not known.

The cysteine opens and the phenylalanine closes a CDR3 of 15 amino acids. Only the CDR3 DNA is retained, 45 bases long and in frame from the first base. Ends trimmed: V by 5 bases, J by 4 bases; bases unmatched to a gene: 3. From a lookup of the germline V gene, CDR1 and CDR2 are SGHNT and YENEEA. The immunoSEQ Assay, a bias-controlled multiplex PCR, was used to amplify TCRbeta CDR3 regions from genomic DNA. The study's processing was this. Within the assay, amplification of reference gene primers was used to estimate how many nucleated cells each sample contained. To quantify the absolute abundance of each unique TCRbeta CDR3 rearrangement, sequence reads were collapsed and filtered. For each sample, productive Simpson clonality was calculated by taking the square root of Simpson's diversity index across productive rearrangements. This immuneACCESS table, as held by TCRdb, lists in-frame sequences with V and J called but not all clones. Of the missing ones, under half trace to an unresolved V gene in checked studies; the others have no known cause. That table is the source of V, J and clone size, and D and trimming were worked out from the DNA. Across this sample there are 180,000 or so clones, with 80% seen only once. The top ten hold approximately 15% of the sample.

In the prospective study, participants were roughly 18 to 95 years old, resided in about two dozen geographic areas of the United States, and were enrolled through a virtual design. In the prospective study, cohorts were assigned on the basis of participant-reported clinical history obtained from a screening survey and a study questionnaire. A participant counted as exposed if, within 2 weeks of entering the study, that participant had been in contact with someone who had a PCR-confirmed or clinician-diagnosed COVID-19 case. Mobile phlebotomists in the prospective study collected whole blood, serum and a nasopharyngeal or oropharyngeal swab from every participant. Prospective study participants could optionally give additional blood draws and questionnaires over a roughly two-month period. Before DNA extraction, blood samples from the prospective study were shipped at room temperature or frozen.

The sample comprised PBMCs or T cells enriched from blood (not recorded which). The chain is made from TRBV11-3 and TRBJ2-5; TRBD2 matches 14 bases in the middle. The sequence came from a man aged 55 to 70 who had been exposed to COVID-19. The sequenced DNA is TGTGCCAGCAGCCCAGGGACTAGCGGGAGAGAGACCCAGTACTTC. It is translated as CASSPGTSGRETQYF.